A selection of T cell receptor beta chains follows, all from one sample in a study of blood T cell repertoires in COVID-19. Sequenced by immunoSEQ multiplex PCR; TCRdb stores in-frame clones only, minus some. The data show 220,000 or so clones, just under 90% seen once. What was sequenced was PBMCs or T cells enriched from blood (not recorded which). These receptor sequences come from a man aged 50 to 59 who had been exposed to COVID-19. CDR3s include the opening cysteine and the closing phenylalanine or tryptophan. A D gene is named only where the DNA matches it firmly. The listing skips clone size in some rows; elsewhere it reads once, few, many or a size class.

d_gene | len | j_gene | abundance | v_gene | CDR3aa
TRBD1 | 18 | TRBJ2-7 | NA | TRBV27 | CASTSQGEFSLGCYEQYF
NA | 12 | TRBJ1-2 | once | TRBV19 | CATGVVGYGYTF
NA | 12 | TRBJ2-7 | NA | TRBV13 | CASSFGVHEQYF
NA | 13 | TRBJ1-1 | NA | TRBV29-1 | CSPRLYMNTEAFF
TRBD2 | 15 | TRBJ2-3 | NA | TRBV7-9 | CASSLDAGGPNTQYF
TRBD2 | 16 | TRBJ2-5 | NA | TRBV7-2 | CASSFPGTSGIKTQYF
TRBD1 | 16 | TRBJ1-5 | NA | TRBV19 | CASSPTGGGSNQPQHF
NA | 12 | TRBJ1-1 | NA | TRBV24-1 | CATSDFRGLWNF
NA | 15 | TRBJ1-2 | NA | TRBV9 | CASSVEAGINYGYTF
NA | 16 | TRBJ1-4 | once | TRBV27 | CASSPWGGATNEKLFF
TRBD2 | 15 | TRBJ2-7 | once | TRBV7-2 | CASTLGWGGLYEQYF
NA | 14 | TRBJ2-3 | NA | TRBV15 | CATSRDVGEDGQSF
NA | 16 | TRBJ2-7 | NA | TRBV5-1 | CASSLGGQLGRNEQYF
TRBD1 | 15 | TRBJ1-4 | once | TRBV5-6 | CASTHRGRTNEKLFF
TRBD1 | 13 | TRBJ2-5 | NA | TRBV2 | CASSRTGGMTQYF
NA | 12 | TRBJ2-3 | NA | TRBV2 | CASKQLLDTQYF
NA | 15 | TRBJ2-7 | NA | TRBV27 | CASSPDQGAFYEQYF
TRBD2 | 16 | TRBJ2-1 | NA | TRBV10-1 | CASSESVGRALNEQFF
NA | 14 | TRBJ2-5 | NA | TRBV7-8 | CASSLGTVQETQYF
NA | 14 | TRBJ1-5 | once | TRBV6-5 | CASSRDSIERPQHF
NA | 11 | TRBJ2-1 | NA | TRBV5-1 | CASSPENEQFF
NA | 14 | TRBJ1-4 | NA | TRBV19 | CATGVSSTNEKLFF
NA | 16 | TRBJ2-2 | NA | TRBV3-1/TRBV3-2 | CASSQPDTANTGELFF